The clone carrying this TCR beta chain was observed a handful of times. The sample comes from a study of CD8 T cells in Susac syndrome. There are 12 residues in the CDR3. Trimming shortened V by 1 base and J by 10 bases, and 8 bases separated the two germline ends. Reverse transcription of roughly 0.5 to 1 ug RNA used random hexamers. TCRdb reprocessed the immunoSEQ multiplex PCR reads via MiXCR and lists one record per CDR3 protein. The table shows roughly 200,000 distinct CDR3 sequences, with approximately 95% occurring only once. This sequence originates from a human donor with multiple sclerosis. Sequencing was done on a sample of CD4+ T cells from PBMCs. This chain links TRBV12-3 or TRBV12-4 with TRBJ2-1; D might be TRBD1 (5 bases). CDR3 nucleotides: TGTGCCAGCAGTTTAGGGCAGGGAGAGCAGTTCTTC. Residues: CASSLGQGEQFF.